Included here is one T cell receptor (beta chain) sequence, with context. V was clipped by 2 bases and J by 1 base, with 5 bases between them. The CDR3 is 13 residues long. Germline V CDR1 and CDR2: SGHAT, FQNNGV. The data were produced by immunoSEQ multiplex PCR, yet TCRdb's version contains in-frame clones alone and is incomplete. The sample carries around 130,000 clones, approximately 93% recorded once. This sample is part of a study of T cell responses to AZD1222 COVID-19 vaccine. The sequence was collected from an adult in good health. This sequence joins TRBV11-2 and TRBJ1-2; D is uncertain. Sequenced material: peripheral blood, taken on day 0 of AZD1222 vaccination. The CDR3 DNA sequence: TGTGCCAGCAGCTTATACAGTAACTATGGCTACACCTTC. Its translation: CASSLYSNYGYTF.